The clone carrying this T cell receptor beta chain was recorded at least ten times. The data are from a study of T cells in Graves' hyperthyroidism and ophthalmopathy. RNA transcripts yielded amplified TCR beta CDR3 regions. A set of HTBI primers served as the primers for a first-round RT-PCR of the TCR CDR3. TCRdb re-called the multiplex PCR reads through MiXCR, storing one row per CDR3 protein. The top ten hold about 10% of the sample, which has some 760,000 distinct CDR3 sequences, around 13% seen once. Germline assignment: CDR1 SGHTA and CDR2 FQGNSA. V was cut by 7 bases and J by 4 bases, with 17 bases left in between. CDR3 length: 16 residues.

The chain couples TRBV7-2 to TRBJ1-6; D is unresolved. The receptor comes from a woman aged 18 to 35 with Graves' hyperthyroidism. The specimen was blood. The CDR3 loop reads CASTFQSHYYNSPLHF. CDR3 nucleotide sequence: TGTGCCAGCACCTTCCAGTCTCATTATTATAATTCACCCCTCCACTTT.